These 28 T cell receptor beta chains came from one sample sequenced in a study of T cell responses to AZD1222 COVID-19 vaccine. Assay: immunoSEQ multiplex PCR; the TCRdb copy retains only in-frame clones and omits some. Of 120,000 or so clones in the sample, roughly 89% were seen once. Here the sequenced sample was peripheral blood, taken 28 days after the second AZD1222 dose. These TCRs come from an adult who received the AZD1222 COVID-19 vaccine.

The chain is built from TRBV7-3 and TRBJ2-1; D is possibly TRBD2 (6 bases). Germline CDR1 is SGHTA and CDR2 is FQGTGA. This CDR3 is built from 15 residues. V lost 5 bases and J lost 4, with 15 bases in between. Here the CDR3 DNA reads TGTGCCAGCAGCCGCGGGGCGGGCGGGTACAATGAGCAGTTCTTC. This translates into CASSRGAGGYNEQFF.

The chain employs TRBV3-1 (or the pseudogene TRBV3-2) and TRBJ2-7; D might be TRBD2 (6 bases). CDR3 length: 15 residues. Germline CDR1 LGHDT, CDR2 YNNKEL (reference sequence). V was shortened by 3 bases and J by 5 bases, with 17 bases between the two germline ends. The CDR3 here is CASSQPLREKNEQYF. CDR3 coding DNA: TGTGCCAGCAGCCAGCCCTTACGGGAGAAGAACGAGCAGTACTTC.

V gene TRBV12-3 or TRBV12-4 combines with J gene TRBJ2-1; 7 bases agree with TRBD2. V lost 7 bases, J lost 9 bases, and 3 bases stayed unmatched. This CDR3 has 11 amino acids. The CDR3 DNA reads TGTGCCAGCACTAGCGGAGTTGAGCAGTTCTTC. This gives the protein CASTSGVEQFF.

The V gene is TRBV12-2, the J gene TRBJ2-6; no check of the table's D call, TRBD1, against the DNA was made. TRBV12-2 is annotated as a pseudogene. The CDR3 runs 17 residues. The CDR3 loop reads CASRTRGLASGANVLTF. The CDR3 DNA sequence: TGTGCAAGTCGCACCAGGGGATTGGCCTCTGGGGCCAACGTCCTGACTTTC.

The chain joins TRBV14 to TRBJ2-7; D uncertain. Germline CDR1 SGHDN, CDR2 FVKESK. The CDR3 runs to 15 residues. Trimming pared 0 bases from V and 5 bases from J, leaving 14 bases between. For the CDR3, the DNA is TGTGCCAGCAGCCAAGATAGTAGTACCCCCCACGAGCAGTACTTC. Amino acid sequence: CASSQDSSTPHEQYF.

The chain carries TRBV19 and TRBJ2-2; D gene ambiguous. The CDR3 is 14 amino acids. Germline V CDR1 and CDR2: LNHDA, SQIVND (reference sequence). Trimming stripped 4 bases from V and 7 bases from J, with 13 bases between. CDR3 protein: CASSTPGNGGELFF. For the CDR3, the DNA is TGTGCCAGTAGTACACCCGGAAACGGCGGGGAGCTGTTTTTT.

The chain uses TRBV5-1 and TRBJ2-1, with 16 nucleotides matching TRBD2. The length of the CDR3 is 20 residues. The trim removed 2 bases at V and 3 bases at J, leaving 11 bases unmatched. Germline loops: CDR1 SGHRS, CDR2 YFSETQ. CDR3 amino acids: CASSFTLGTSGGAVYNEQFF. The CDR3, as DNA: TGCGCCAGCAGCTTTACCCTCGGGACTAGCGGGGGGGCGGTCTACAATGAGCAGTTCTTC.

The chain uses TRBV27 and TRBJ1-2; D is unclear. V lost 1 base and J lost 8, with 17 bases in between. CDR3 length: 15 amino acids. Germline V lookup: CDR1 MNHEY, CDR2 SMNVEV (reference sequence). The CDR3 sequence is CASSLLGSGSRGYTF. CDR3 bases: TGTGCCAGCAGTTTATTGGGGAGTGGGTCTCGGGGCTACACCTTC.

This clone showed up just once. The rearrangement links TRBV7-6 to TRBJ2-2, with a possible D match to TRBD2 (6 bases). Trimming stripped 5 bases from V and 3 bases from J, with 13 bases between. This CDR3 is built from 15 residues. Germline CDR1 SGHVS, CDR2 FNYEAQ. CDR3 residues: CASSVGGGDTGELFF. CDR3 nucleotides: TGTGCCAGCAGCGTGGGGGGAGGAGACACCGGGGAGCTGTTTTTT.

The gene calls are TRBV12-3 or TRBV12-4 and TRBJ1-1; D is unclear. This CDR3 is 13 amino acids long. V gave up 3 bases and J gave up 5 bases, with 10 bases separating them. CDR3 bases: TGTGCCAGCAGTTTTCGATGGGTTACTGAAGCTTTCTTT. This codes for CASSFRWVTEAFF.

The CDR3 DNA is TGTGCCAGCAAGGGTCGGAAGGTGCATGAGCAGTTCTTC. This encodes CASKGRKVHEQFF. The V gene is TRBV21-1, the J gene TRBJ2-1. TRBV21-1 is noted as a pseudogene. This CDR3 contains 13 residues.

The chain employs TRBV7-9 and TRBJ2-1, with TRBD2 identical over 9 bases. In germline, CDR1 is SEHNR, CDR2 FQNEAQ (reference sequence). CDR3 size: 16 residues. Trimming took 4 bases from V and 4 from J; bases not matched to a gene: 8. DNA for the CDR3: TGTGCCAGCAGCTATGCAGCGGGAGGACCTTACAATGAGCAGTTCTTC. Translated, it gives CASSYAAGGPYNEQFF.

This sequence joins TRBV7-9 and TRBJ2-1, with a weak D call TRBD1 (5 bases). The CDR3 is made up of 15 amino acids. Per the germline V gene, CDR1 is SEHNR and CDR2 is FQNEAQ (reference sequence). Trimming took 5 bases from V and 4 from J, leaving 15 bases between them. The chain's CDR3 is CASSPRRGAYNEQFF. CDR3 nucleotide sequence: TGTGCCAGCAGCCCTAGAAGGGGTGCATACAATGAGCAGTTCTTC.

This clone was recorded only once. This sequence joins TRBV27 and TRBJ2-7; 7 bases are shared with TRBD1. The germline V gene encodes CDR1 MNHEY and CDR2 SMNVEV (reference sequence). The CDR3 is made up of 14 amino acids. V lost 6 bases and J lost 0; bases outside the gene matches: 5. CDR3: CASRRQGSSYEQYF. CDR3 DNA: TGTGCCAGCAGGAGACAGGGAAGCTCCTACGAGCAGTACTTC.

CDR3 protein: CASSPGPVYGYTF. CDR3 nucleotide sequence: TGTGCCAGCAGTCCGGGCCCAGTTTATGGCTACACCTTC. The chain has TRBV2 and TRBJ1-2; D is ambiguous. The V end was cut by 5 bases, the J end by 5 bases, with 12 bases between. CDR1 is SNHLY, CDR2 FYNNEI, per germline. The CDR3 loop spans 13 amino acids.

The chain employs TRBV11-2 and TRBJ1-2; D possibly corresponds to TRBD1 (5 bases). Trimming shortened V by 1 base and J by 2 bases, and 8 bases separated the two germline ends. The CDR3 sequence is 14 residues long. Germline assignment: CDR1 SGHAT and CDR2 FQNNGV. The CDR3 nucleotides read TGTGCCAGCAGCTTAGCAGGGCTCAACTATGGCTACACCTTC. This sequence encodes CASSLAGLNYGYTF.

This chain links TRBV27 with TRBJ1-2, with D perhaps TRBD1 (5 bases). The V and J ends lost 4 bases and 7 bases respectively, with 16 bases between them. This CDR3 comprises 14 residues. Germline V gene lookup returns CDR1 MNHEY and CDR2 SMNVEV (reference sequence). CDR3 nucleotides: TGTGCCAGCAGTTCCCCTCGAGGGGCTGGTGGCTACACCTTC. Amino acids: CASSSPRGAGGYTF.

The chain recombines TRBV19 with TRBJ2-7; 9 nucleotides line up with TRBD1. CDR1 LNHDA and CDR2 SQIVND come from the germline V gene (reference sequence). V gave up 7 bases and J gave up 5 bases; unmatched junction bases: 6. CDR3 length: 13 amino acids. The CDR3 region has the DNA TGTGCCAGTACACAGGGGGCGGCCAACGAGCAGTACTTC. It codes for CASTQGAANEQYF.

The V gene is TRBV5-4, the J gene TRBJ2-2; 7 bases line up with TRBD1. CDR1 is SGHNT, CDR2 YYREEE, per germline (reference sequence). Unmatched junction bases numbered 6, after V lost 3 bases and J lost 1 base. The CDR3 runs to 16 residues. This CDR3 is CASSSPRTGNTGELFF. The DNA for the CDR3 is TGTGCCAGCAGCTCGCCTCGGACAGGGAACACCGGGGAGCTGTTTTTT. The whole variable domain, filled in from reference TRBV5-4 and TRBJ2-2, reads ETGVTQSPTHLIKTRGQQVTLRCSSQSGHNTVSWYQQALGQGPQFIFQYYREEENGRGNFPPRFSGLQFPNYSSELNVNALELDDSALYLCASSSPRTGNTGELFFGEGSRLTVL.

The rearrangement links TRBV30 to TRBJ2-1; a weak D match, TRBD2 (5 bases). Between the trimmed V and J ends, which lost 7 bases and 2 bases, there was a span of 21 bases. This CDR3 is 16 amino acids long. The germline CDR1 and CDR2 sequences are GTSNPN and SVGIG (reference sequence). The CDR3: CAFTRSLVTPYNEQFF. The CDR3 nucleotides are TGTGCCTTCACTAGGTCCCTCGTGACCCCCTACAATGAGCAGTTCTTC.

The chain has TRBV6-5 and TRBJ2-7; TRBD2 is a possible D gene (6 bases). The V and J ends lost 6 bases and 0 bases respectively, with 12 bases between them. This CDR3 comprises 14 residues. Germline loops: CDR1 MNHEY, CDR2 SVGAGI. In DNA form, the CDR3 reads TGTGCCAGCAGATCCCCGGGGGTCTCCTACGAGCAGTACTTC. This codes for CASRSPGVSYEQYF.

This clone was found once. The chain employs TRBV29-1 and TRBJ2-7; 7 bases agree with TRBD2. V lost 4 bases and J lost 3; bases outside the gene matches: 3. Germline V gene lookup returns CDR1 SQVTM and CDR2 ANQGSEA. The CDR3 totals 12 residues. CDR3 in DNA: TGCAGCGTTGTGAGCGGGATCTACGAGCAGTACTTC. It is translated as CSVVSGIYEQYF.

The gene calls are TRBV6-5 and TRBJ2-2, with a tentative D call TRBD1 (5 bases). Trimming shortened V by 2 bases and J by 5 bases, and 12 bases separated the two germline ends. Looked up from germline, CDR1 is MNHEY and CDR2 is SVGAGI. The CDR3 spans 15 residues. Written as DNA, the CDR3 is TGTGCCAGCAGTTACGGGGTCAGGGTGACCGGGGAGCTGTTTTTT. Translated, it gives CASSYGVRVTGELFF.

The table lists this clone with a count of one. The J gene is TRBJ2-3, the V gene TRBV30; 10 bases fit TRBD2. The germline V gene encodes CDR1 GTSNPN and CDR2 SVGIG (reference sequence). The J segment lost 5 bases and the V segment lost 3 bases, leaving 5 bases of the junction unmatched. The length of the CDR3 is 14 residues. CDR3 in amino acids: CAWRTSGIVDTQYF. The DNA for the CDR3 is TGTGCCTGGAGAACTAGCGGGATAGTAGATACGCAGTATTTT.

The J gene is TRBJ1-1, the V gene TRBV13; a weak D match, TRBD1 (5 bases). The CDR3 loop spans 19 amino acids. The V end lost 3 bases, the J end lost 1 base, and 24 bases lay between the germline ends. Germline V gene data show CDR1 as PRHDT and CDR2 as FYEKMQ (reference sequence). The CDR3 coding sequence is TGTGCCAGCAGCTTTCCCCCCGGGGAGCGTGGGGACGGGAACACTGAAGCTTTCTTT. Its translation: CASSFPPGERGDGNTEAFF. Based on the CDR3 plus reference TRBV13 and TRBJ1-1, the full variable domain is AAGVIQSPRHLIKEKRETATLKCYPIPRHDTVYWYQQGPGQDPQFLISFYEKMQSDKGSIPDRFSAQQFSDYHSELNMSSLELGDSALYFCASSFPPGERGDGNTEAFFGQGTRLTVV.

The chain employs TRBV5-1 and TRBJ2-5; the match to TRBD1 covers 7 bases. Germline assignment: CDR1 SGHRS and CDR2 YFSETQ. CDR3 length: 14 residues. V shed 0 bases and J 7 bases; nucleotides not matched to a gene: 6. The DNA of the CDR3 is TGCGCCAGCAGCTTGGAACAGGGGCATGGGACCCAGTACTTC. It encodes CASSLEQGHGTQYF.

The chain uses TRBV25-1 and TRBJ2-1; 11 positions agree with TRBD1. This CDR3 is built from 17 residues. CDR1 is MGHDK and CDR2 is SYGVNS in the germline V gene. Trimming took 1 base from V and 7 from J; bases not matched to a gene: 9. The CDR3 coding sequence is TGTGCCAGCAGTGAATTAGTGGGACAGGGGGTGAGTAATGAGCAGTTCTTC. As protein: CASSELVGQGVSNEQFF.

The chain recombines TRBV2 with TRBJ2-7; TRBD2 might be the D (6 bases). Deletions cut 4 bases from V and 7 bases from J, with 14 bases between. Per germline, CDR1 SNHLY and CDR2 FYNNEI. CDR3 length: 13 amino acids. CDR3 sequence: CASSGGVRGEQYF. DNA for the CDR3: TGTGCCAGCAGTGGCGGGGTGCGGGGTGAGCAGTACTTC.